This TCR beta chain derives from a study of cytomegalovirus exposure and HLA in healthy donors. Study-wide results and caveats: Overall, roughly 170 TCR beta chains were annotated as cytomegalovirus-associated.

The donors were in the roughly 130-subject validation cohort, distinct from the roughly 700-subject first cohort. Method: immunoSEQ multiplex PCR; TCRdb's copy keeps in-frame clones and lacks some. The sample includes about 160,000 clones, around 96% of them seen just once. This clone has just one count. The antigen is unknown. The source is a woman aged 18 to 35 in good health and CMV-seronegative. Sequencing was carried out using PBMCs.

This chain's CDR3 is CASNQGGAYGYTF. For the CDR3, the DNA is TGTGCCAGCAACCAAGGGGGGGCCTATGGCTACACCTTC. The chain recombines TRBV6-6 with TRBJ1-2; D may be TRBD1 (6 bases). CDR3 length equals 13 residues. Between the trimmed V and J ends, which lost 7 bases and 4 bases, there was a span of 13 bases. Germline CDR1 reads MNHNY; CDR2 reads SVGAGI (reference sequence).